What follows are 29 T cell receptor beta chains derived from one specimen sequenced in a study of T cells in Graves' hyperthyroidism and ophthalmopathy. RNA transcripts served as the template for amplifying TCR beta CDR3 regions. HTBI primers were employed in a first-round RT-PCR of the TCR CDR3. TCRdb used MiXCR to reprocess the multiplex PCR reads, holding one entry per CDR3 protein. The top ten hold about 7.7% of the sample, which has around 600,000 distinct CDR3 sequences, 45% seen once. The sample comprised peripheral blood or thyroid tissue (not recorded which). The receptor source for this set is an adult man with Graves' disease, either hyperthyroidism or ophthalmopathy (not recorded which).

This clonotype was counted only a few times. The rearrangement uses TRBV7-4 and TRBJ1-2; D unresolved. Germline CDR1 reads SGHVT; CDR2 reads SQSDAQ. V lost 5 bases and J 8 bases, leaving 15 bases between the germline ends. The CDR3 runs 13 residues. The CDR3 loop is CASSQEPRWGYTF. Here the CDR3 DNA reads TGTGCCAGCAGCCAAGAGCCACGGTGGGGCTACACCTTC.

The chain uses TRBV2 and TRBJ1-5; tentative D call: TRBD1 (6 bases). V dropped 11 bases and J dropped 5 bases, with 13 bases sitting between them. Germline CDR1 is SNHLY and CDR2 is FYNNEI. The CDR3 is 12 residues long. The CDR3 loop is CARVQGDQPQHF. The CDR3 DNA reads TGTGCCCGAGTACAGGGAGATCAGCCCCAGCATTTT. Using reference TRBV2 and TRBJ1-5 for the parts outside the CDR3, the full variable domain is EPEVTQTPSHQVTQMGQEVILRCVPISNHLYFYWYRQILGQKVEFLVSFYNNEISEKSEIFDDQFSVERPDGSNFTLKIRSTKLEDSAMYFCARVQGDQPQHFGDGTRLSIL.

This sequence joins TRBV7-2 and TRBJ2-7; the D gene is possibly TRBD2 (6 bases). The CDR3 length is 15 residues. The germline V gene encodes CDR1 SGHTA and CDR2 FQGNSA. Trimming left V 5 bases short and J 7 bases short, with 21 bases between. In DNA, the CDR3 is TGTGCCAGCAGCCCTCTAAAAGAGGCCGGGGGTGAGCAGTACTTC. It encodes CASSPLKEAGGEQYF.

The chain carries TRBV6-1 and TRBJ2-7; TRBD2 matches at 11 bases. Germline values: CDR1 MNHNS, CDR2 SASEGT. Trimming at V came to 5 bases and at J to 2 bases, leaving 14 bases not matched to a gene. CDR3 length equals 18 residues. The CDR3 region is CASSYSPGRLAGTYEQYF. Written as DNA, the CDR3 is TGTGCCAGCAGTTACTCACCGGGGAGACTAGCGGGGACCTACGAGCAGTACTTC.

The chain combines TRBV7-6 with TRBJ1-1, with TRBD1 identical over 7 bases. CDR3 size: 15 residues. Germline loops: CDR1 SGHVS, CDR2 FNYEAQ. The V and J ends lost 6 bases and 1 base, in that order; junction bases with no gene match: 8. DNA of the CDR3: TGTGCCAGCAGTTTATCCCGGACAGGGAACACTGAAGCTTTCTTT. It is translated as CASSLSRTGNTEAFF.

V usage is TRBV29-1 and J usage is TRBJ1-2; D uncertain. Germline-derived CDR1 and CDR2 are SQVTM and ANQGSEA. CDR3 size: 12 residues. V was shortened by 7 bases and J by 3 bases, with 12 bases between the two germline ends. CDR3 nucleotides: TGCAGCGCCACTTGGGTCGACTATGGCTACACCTTC. Translating it yields CSATWVDYGYTF.

Regarding this clonotype: The junction departs from the called germline gene at one end, perhaps through a read error. The V gene is TRBV5-8, the J gene TRBJ1-2, with 12 bases fitting TRBD1. Germline lookup yields CDR1 SGHTS and CDR2 YDEGEE. This CDR3 contains 15 residues. In nucleotides, the CDR3 is TGCGCCAGCAGCTGGGGACAGGGGGCAGACTATGGCTACACCTTC. Translating it yields CASSWGQGADYGYTF.

The chain has TRBV12-5 and TRBJ1-1, with TRBD1 matching 9 bases. From germline, CDR1 is LGHNT and CDR2 FRNRAP. J gave up 7 bases and V 6 bases, and 18 bases lay outside the gene matches. The CDR3 contains 17 residues. In DNA form, the CDR3 reads TGTGCTAGTGGGTATGGGCCCCCCGGGACAGGGCTACTTGAAGCTTTCTTT. Its translation: CASGYGPPGTGLLEAFF.

This clonotype has more than one count but fewer than ten. This chain links TRBV7-9 with TRBJ2-7; D unresolved. This CDR3 has 13 amino acids. The germline gives CDR1 SEHNR, CDR2 FQNEAQ (reference sequence). Trimming took off 4 bases at V and 3 bases at J, with 10 bases between the two ends. The chain's CDR3 is CASSSDILYEQYF. DNA of the CDR3: TGTGCCAGCAGCTCCGACATCCTCTACGAGCAGTACTTC.

The sample holds a few counts of this clonotype. Here the CDR3 reads CAIRAPGPSTGELFF. For the CDR3, the DNA is TGTGCCATCAGGGCGCCGGGACCAAGCACCGGGGAGCTGTTTTTT. The chain recombines TRBV10-3 with TRBJ2-2, with D perhaps matching TRBD1 or TRBD2 (5 bases each). This CDR3 has 15 residues. The V end lost 6 bases, the J end lost 4 bases, and 15 bases lay between the germline ends. In germline, CDR1 is ENHRY, CDR2 SYGVKD.

The chain combines TRBV7-9 with TRBJ1-2; TRBD1 might be the D (5 bases). Trimming left V 1 base short and J 7 bases short, with 16 bases between. CDR1 and CDR2 (germline): SEHNR, FQNEAQ (reference sequence). The CDR3 contains 15 residues. CDR3 amino acids: CASSLVVGGVAGYTF. The CDR3 DNA is TGTGCCAGCAGCTTAGTAGTTGGGGGTGTCGCTGGCTACACCTTC.

This clonotype was found many times. The V and J genes are TRBV10-3 and TRBJ1-2; D gene unclear. The CDR3 loop spans 12 amino acids. From germline, CDR1 is ENHRY and CDR2 SYGVKD. Trimming removed 2 bases at V and 5 bases at J, with 6 bases between. Written as DNA, the CDR3 is TGTGCCATCAGTGAGAGAAGATATGGCTACACCTTC. It specifies CAISERRYGYTF.

The chain has TRBV11-1 and TRBJ1-4, with 8 bases lining up with TRBD1. This CDR3 contains 18 residues. Germline V gene data show CDR1 as SGHAT and CDR2 as FQDESV (reference sequence). After removal of 1 base from V and 4 bases from J, the junction contained 11 bases not matched to a gene. The chain's CDR3 is CASSLGDRGERSNEKLFF. For the CDR3, the DNA is TGTGCCAGCAGCTTAGGCGACAGGGGTGAACGCAGTAATGAAAAACTGTTTTTT.

V and J are TRBV7-2 and TRBJ2-7; 9 bases map to TRBD1. The ends lost 7 bases at V and 0 bases at J; junction bases unmatched: 7. CDR3 size: 15 residues. Germline V gene data show CDR1 as SGHTA and CDR2 as FQGNSA. In DNA form, the CDR3 reads TGTGCCAGCACCACCGGGACAGGGAGCTCCTACGAGCAGTACTTC. Residues: CASTTGTGSSYEQYF.

Only a few counts were recorded for this clonotype. The J gene is TRBJ1-5, the V gene TRBV7-2; TRBD1 might be the D (5 bases). Germline values: CDR1 SGHTA, CDR2 FQGNSA. V dropped 5 bases and J dropped 6 bases, with 17 bases sitting between them. The CDR3 is made up of 15 amino acids. The CDR3 region has the DNA TGTGCCAGCAGCCAAGATAGGGGCAGGGCTCAGCCCCAGCATTTT. It yields the protein CASSQDRGRAQPQHF.

This clonotype was seen many times. This chain joins TRBV12-3 or TRBV12-4 and TRBJ1-5; D not resolved. The CDR3 contains 15 residues. The V end was cut by 3 bases, the J end by 4 bases, with 13 bases between. Written as DNA, the CDR3 is TGTGCCAGCAGTTTTGCGGGTGGCGGGAATCAGCCCCAGCATTTT. Residues: CASSFAGGGNQPQHF.

In regard to this clonotype: As the CDR3 is not closed by the conserved phenylalanine or tryptophan, this likely results from a read error. The J gene is TRBJ1-1, the V gene TRBV20-1; D gene uncertain. Germline V lookup: CDR1 DFQATT, CDR2 SNEGSKA (reference sequence). V lost 0 bases to trimming and J lost 2 bases, with 10 bases between them. The CDR3 is made up of 14 amino acids. In DNA form, the CDR3 reads TGCAGTGCTAGAGAGGTACCCACTAACACTGAAGCTTTCTAT. Amino acid sequence: CSAREVPTNTEAFY.

This clonotype appeared a few times. The gene calls are TRBV7-9 and TRBJ1-4; D is unclear. Germline V gene data show CDR1 as SEHNR and CDR2 as FQNEAQ (reference sequence). V lost 5 bases and J lost 3, with 19 bases in between. CDR3 length: 17 residues. CDR3 residues: CASSPPPGLVSNEKLFF. CDR3 sequence (DNA): TGTGCCAGCAGCCCTCCCCCTGGGCTGGTGTCTAATGAAAAACTGTTTTTT. Full variable domain (remainder filled in from reference TRBV7-9 and TRBJ1-4): DTGVSQNPRHKITKRGQNVTFRCDPISEHNRLYWYRQTLGQGPEFLTYFQNEAQLEKSRLLSDRFSAERPKGSFSTLEIQRTEQGDSAMYLCASSPPPGLVSNEKLFFGSGTQLSVL.

The chain carries TRBV25-1 and TRBJ2-7; TRBD2 aligns across 7 bases. In germline, CDR1 is MGHDK, CDR2 SYGVNS. The CDR3 runs 19 residues. J lost 5 bases, V lost 4 bases, and 23 bases had no gene match. CDR3: CASSVASTFLGGSDDEQYF. DNA of the CDR3: TGTGCCAGCAGTGTCGCCAGCACATTTTTGGGAGGGAGCGACGACGAGCAGTACTTC.

The CDR3 nucleotides read TGTGCCACCAGCAGCTCCCACAGCGGTGAAGCTTTCTTT. Residues: CATSSSHSGEAFF. The chain is built from TRBV15 and TRBJ1-1, with unresolved D. Trimming shortened V by 3 bases and J by 7 bases, and 12 bases separated the two germline ends. The CDR3 covers 13 residues. Germline assignment: CDR1 LNHNV and CDR2 YYDKDF (reference sequence).

The chain is built from TRBV12-3 or TRBV12-4 and TRBJ1-3, with TRBD1 as a possible D gene (5 bases). This CDR3 spans 14 amino acids. Deletions cut 6 bases from V and 4 bases from J, with 13 bases between. This CDR3 reads CASRSTVLGNTIYF. In DNA, the CDR3 is TGTGCCAGCAGGTCGACAGTGTTAGGAAACACCATATATTTT.

On this clonotype itself: A single base separates this from a much larger clone, so it may be a read error. The V and J genes are TRBV29-1 and TRBJ2-5; the match to TRBD1 covers 10 bases. CDR1 and CDR2 from the germline V gene are SQVTM and ANQGSEA. The CDR3 has 14 residues. Trimming removed 6 bases from V and 5 bases from J; junction bases left unmatched: 9. The CDR3 here is CSVQGDRGYETQYF. CDR3 coding DNA: TGCAGCGTCCAAGGGGACAGGGGTTACGAGACCCAGTACTTC. Full variable domain (remainder filled in from reference TRBV29-1 and TRBJ2-5): SAVISQKPSRDICQRGTSLTIQCQVDSQVTMMFWYRQQPGQSLTLIATANQGSEATYESGFVIDKFPISRPNLTFSTLTVSNMSPEDSSIYLCSVQGDRGYETQYFGPGTRLLVL.

As concerns this clonotype: A read error may be the cause here, since a much bigger clone is one base away. This rearrangement joins TRBV10-3 to TRBJ2-7; 10 bases agree with TRBD1. The germline V gene has CDR1 ENHRY and CDR2 SYGVKD. This CDR3 has 15 amino acids. The V gene end was trimmed by 3 bases and the J gene end by 6 bases; junction bases not matched to a gene: 8. The CDR3 DNA reads TGTGCCATCAGTGAATGGGGGACAGGGGTGCTCGAGCAGTACTTC. The encoded protein is CAISEWGTGVLEQYF.

The chain joins TRBV7-6 to TRBJ1-6; D may be TRBD1 (5 bases). V shed 6 bases and J shed 7 bases, with 10 bases lying between them. The CDR3 totals 13 residues. CDR1 and CDR2 (germline): SGHVS, FNYEAQ. This CDR3 is CASRAAGNSPLHF. The CDR3 region has the DNA TGTGCCAGCAGAGCGGCAGGGAATTCACCCCTCCACTTT.

This clonotype appeared many times. The chain uses TRBV10-3 and TRBJ2-5; 7 nucleotides align to TRBD1. Looked up from germline, CDR1 is ENHRY and CDR2 is SYGVKD. V dropped 0 bases and J dropped 2; count of bases not matched to a gene: 3. The CDR3 loop spans 15 amino acids. The CDR3 DNA reads as TGTGCCATCAGTGAGTCGGGACAGCTTCAAGAGACCCAGTACTTC. This translates into CAISESGQLQETQYF.

The V gene is TRBV5-1, the J gene TRBJ1-1; possibly TRBD1 for D (6 bases). Trimming left V 2 bases short and J 0 bases short, with 11 bases between. The CDR3 sequence is 15 residues long. Germline V gene sequence: CDR1 SGHRS, CDR2 YFSETQ. CDR3 in DNA: TGCGCCAGCAGCTTCAATACAGGGATGAACACTGAAGCTTTCTTT. This sequence encodes CASSFNTGMNTEAFF.

The V gene is TRBV19, the J gene TRBJ1-3, with unresolved D. Trimming removed 3 bases at V and 0 bases at J, with 9 bases between. This CDR3 is built from 15 residues. Per germline, CDR1 LNHDA and CDR2 SQIVND (reference sequence). In nucleotides, the CDR3 is TGTGCCAGTAGTATTCCACAGAGCTCTGGAAACACCATATATTTT. Protein: CASSIPQSSGNTIYF.

The V call is TRBV6-5, the J call TRBJ1-5, with D possibly matching TRBD1 (5 bases). V was cut by 5 bases and J by 0 bases, with 17 bases left in between. The CDR3 has 17 residues. The germline V gene encodes CDR1 MNHEY and CDR2 SVGAGI. Written as DNA, the CDR3 is TGTGCCAGCAGTCGGGGACCGATGACCTATAGCAATCAGCCCCAGCATTTT. Translating gives CASSRGPMTYSNQPQHF.

This clonotype was seen only a few times. V gene TRBV12-3 or TRBV12-4 combines with J gene TRBJ1-4, with TRBD1 matching over 9 bases. This CDR3 is 14 amino acids long. The V segment lost 7 bases and the J segment 8 bases; nucleotides outside the gene matches: 8. The CDR3 region is CASTLGQGHEKLFF. CDR3 coding DNA: TGTGCCAGCACCCTAGGACAGGGGCACGAAAAACTGTTTTTT.